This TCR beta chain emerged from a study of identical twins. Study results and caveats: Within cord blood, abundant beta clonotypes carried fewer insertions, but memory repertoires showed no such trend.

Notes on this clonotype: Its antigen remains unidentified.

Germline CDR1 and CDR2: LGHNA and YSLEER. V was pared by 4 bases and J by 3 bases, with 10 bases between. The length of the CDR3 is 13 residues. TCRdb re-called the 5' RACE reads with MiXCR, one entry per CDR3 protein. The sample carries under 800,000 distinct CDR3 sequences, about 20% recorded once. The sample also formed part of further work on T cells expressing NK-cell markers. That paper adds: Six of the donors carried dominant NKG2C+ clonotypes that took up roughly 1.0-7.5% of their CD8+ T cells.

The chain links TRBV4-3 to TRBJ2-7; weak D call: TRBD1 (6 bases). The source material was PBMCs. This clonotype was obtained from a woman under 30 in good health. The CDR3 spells CASSRDTFYEQYF. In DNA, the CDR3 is TGCGCCAGCAGCCGGGACACCTTCTACGAGCAGTACTTC.